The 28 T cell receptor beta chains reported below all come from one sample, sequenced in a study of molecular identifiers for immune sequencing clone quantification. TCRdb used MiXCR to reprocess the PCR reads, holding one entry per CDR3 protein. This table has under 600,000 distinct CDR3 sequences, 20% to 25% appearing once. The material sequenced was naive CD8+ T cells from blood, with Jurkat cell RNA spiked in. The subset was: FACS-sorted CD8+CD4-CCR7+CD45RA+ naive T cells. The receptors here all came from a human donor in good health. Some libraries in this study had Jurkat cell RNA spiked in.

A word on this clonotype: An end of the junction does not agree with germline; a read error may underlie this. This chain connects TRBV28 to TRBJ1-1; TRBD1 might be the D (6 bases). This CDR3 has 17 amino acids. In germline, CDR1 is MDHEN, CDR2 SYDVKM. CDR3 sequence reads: CASRSPVRGETNTEAFF. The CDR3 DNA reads TGTGCCAGCAGATCCCCGGTCAGGGGCGAAACGAACACTGAGGCTTTCTTT.

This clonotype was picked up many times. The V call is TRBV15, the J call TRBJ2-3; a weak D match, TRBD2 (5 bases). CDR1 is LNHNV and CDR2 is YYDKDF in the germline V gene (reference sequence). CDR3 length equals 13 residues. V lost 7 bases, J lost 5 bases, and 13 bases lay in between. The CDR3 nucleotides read TGTGCCACCACCCCGGGGTGGGGAGATACGCAGTATTTT. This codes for CATTPGWGDTQYF.

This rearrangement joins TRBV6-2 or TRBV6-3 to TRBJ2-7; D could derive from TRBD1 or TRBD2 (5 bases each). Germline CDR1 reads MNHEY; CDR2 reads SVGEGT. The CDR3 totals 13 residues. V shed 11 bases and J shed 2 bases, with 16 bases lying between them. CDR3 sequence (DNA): TGTGCCGGCTCCTCGGGGACGACCTACGAGCAGTACTTC. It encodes CAGSSGTTYEQYF.

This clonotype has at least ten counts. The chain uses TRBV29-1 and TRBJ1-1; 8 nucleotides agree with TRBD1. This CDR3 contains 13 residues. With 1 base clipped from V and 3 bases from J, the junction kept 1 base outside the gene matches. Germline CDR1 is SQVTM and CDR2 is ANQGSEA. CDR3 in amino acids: CSVEGQGYTEAFF. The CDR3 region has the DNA TGCAGCGTTGAAGGACAGGGGTACACTGAAGCTTTCTTT.

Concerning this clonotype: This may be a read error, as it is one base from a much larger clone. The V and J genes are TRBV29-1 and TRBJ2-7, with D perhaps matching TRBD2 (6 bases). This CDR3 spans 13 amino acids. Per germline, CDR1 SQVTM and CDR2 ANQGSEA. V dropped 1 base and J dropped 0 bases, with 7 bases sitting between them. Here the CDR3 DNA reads TGCAGCGTTGAAGGCGGGGACTCCTACGAGCAGTACTTC. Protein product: CSVEGGDSYEQYF.

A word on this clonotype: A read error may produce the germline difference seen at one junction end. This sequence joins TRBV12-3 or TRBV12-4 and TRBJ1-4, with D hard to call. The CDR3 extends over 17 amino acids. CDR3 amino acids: CASSPLPAGPTNEKPFF. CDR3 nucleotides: TGTGCCAGCAGTCCCCTTCCGGCAGGACCAACTAATGAAAAACCGTTTTTT.

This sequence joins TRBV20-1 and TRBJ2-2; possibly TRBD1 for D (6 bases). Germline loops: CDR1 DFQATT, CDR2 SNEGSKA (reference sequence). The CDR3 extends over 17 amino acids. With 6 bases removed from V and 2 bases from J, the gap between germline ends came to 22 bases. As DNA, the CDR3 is TGCAGTGCCGAATCCCCTCAGACAGGCCGAAACACCGGGGAGCTGTTTTTT. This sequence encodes CSAESPQTGRNTGELFF.

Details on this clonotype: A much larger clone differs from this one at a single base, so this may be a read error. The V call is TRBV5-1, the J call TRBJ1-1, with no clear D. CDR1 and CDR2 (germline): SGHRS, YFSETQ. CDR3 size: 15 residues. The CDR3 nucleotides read TGCGCCGGCAGCTTGGACCCGGGAACCCATACTGAAGCTTTCTTT. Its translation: CAGSLDPGTHTEAFF.

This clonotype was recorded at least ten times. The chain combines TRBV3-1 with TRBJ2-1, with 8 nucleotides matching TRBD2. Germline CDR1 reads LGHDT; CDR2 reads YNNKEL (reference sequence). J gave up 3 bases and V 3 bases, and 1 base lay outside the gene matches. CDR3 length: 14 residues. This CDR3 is CASSHSGDYNEQFF. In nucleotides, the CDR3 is TGTGCCAGCAGCCATAGCGGGGACTACAATGAGCAGTTCTTC.

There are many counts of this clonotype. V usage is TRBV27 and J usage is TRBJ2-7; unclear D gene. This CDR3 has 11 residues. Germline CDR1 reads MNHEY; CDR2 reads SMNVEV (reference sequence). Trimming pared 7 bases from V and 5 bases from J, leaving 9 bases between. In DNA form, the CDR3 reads TGTGCCAGCATATATGGGCACGAGCAGTACTTC. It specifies CASIYGHEQYF.

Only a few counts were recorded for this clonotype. The CDR3 bases are TGTGCCAGCAGTAGCAAAGGGGTTGAGCAGTTCTTC. It codes for CASSSKGVEQFF. The rearrangement links TRBV7-2 to TRBJ2-1, with D perhaps TRBD1 (5 bases). Germline V gene data show CDR1 as SGHTA and CDR2 as FQGNSA. The CDR3 runs 12 residues. The germline V and J ends were trimmed by 6 bases and 9 bases, with 12 bases remaining between them.

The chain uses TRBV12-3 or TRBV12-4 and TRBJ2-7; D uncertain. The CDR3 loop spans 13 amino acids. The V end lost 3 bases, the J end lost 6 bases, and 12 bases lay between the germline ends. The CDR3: CASSLDGRLEQYF. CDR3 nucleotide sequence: TGTGCCAGCAGTTTGGACGGGCGGCTCGAGCAGTACTTC.

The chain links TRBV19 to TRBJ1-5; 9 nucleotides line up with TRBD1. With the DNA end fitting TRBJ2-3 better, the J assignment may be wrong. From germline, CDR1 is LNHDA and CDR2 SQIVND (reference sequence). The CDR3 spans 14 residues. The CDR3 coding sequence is TGTGCCAGTAGCCCGACAGGGGGAGGCCAGCCCCAGTATTTT. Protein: CASSPTGGGQPQYF.

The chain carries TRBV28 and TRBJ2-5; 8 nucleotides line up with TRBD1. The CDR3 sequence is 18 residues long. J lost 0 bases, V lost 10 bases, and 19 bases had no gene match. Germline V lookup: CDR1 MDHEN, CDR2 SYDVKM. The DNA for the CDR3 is TGTGCCACCCGGACAGGGAACGGGTTTGGCGGGAACCAAGAGACCCAGTACTTC. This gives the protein CATRTGNGFGGNQETQYF.

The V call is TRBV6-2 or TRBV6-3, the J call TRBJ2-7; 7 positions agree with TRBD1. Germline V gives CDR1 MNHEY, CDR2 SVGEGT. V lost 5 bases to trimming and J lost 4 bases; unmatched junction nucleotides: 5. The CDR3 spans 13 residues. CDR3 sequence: CASSALQGYEQYF. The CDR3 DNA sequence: TGTGCCAGCAGTGCACTACAGGGGTACGAGCAGTACTTC.

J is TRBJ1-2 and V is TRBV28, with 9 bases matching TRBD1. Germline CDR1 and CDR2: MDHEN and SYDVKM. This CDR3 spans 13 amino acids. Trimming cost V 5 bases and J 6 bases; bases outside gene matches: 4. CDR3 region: CASSDRGRNGYTF. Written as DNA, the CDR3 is TGTGCCAGCAGTGACAGGGGGAGGAATGGCTACACCTTC.

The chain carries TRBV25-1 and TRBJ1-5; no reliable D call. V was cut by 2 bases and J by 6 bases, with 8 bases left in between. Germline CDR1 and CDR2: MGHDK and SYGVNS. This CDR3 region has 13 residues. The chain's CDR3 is CASSELERQPQHF. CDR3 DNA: TGTGCCAGCAGTGAACTCGAGCGTCAGCCCCAGCATTTT.

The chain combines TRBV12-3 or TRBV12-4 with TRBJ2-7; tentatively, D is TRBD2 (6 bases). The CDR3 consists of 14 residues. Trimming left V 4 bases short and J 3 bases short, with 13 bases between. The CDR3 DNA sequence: TGTGCCAGCAGTTGGGACTCGGGACTCTACGAGCAGTACTTC. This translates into CASSWDSGLYEQYF.

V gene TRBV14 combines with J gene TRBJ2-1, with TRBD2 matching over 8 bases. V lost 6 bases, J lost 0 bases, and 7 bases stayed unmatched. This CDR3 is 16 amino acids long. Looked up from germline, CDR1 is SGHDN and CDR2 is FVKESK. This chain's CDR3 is CASSHSGVSSYNEQFF. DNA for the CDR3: TGTGCCAGCAGTCATAGCGGGGTCAGCTCCTACAATGAGCAGTTCTTC.

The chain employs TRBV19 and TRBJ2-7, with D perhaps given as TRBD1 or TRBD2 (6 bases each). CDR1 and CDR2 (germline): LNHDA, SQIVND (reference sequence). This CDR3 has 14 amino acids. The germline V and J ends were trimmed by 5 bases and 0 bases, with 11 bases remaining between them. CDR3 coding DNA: TGTGCCAGTAGTGTAGCGGACAGCTCCTACGAGCAGTACTTC. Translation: CASSVADSSYEQYF.

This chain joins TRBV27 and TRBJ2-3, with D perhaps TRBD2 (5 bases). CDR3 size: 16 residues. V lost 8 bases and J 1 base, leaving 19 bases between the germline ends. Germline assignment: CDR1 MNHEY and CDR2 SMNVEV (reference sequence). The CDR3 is CASRTAALAGTDTQYF. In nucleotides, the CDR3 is TGTGCCAGCCGAACCGCTGCGCTAGCTGGCACAGATACGCAGTATTTT.

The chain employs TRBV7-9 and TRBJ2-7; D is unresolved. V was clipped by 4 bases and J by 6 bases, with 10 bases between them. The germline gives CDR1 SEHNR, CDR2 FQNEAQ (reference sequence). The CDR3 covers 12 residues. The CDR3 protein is CASSWSAREQYF. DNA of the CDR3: TGTGCCAGCAGCTGGTCGGCCCGCGAGCAGTACTTC.

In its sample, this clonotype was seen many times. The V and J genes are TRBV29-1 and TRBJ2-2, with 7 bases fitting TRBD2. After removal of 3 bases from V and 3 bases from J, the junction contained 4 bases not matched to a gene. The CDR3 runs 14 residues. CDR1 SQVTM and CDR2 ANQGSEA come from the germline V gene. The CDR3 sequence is CSVEGGLDTGELFF. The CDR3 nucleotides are TGCAGCGTTGAGGGGGGGTTGGACACCGGGGAGCTGTTTTTT.

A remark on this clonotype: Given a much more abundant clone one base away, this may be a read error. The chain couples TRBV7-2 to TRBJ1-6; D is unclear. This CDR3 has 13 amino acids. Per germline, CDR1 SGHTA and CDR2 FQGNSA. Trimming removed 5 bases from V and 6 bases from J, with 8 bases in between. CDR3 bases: TGTGCCAGCAGCCCCTCAAGTAATTCACCCCTCCACTTT. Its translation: CASSPSSNSPLHF. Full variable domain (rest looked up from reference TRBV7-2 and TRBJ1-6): GAGVSQSPSNKVTEKGKDVELRCDPISGHTALYWYRQSLGQGLEFLIYFQGNSAPDKSGLPSDRFSAERTGGSVSTLTIQRTQQEDSAVYLCASSPSSNSPLHFGNGTRLTVT.

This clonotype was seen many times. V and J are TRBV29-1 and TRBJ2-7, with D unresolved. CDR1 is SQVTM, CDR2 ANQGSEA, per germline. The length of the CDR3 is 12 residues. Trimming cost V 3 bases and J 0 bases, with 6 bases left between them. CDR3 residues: CSVEDASYEQYF. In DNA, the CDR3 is TGCAGCGTTGAGGACGCCTCCTACGAGCAGTACTTC.

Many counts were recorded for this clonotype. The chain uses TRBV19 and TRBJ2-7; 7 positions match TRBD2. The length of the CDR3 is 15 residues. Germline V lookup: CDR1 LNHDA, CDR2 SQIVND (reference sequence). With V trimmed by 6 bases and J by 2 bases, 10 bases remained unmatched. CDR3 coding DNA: TGTGCCAGTAGCCTAAACCCTAGCGGAGCCTACGAGCAGTACTTC. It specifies CASSLNPSGAYEQYF.

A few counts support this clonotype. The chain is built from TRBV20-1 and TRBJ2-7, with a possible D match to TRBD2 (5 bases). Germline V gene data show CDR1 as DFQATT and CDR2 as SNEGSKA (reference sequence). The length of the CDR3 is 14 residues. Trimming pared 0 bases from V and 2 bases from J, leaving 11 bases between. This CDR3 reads CSARDREQTYEQYF. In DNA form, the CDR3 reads TGCAGTGCTAGAGATCGGGAACAGACCTACGAGCAGTACTTC.

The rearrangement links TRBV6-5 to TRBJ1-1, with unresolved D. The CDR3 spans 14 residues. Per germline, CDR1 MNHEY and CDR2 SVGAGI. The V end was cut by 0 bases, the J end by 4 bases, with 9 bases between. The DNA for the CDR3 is TGTGCCAGCAGTTACTCGTACGGTGTCACTGAAGCTTTCTTT. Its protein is CASSYSYGVTEAFF.